The 29 T cell receptor beta chains below were found in one sample sequenced in a study of OX40 agonist ivuxolimab in advanced cancers. Measured with immunoSEQ multiplex PCR; TCRdb has only the in-frame clones, and not every one. The data contain about 35,000 clones, around 93% of them singletons. The sample here was CD4+ or CD8+ T cells sorted from blood, taken in a trial of the OX40 agonist ivuxolimab. Source of these receptors: an adult with an advanced solid tumor such as melanoma, head and neck, liver or kidney cancer.

The chain carries TRBV15 and TRBJ2-3; 11 bases match TRBD2. Germline assignment: CDR1 LNHNV and CDR2 YYDKDF (reference sequence). V shed 0 bases, J shed 0 bases, and the junction held 8 bases outside the gene matches. The CDR3 sequence is 19 residues long. CDR3 sequence: CATSREDGGTSGSTDTQYF. The CDR3 DNA reads as TGTGCCACCAGCAGAGAAGATGGCGGGACTAGCGGTAGCACAGATACGCAGTATTTT.

The CDR3: CASSSTGFNYGYTF. The CDR3 coding sequence is TGTGCCAGCAGCTCGACAGGGTTTAACTATGGCTACACCTTC. The chain uses TRBV11-2 and TRBJ1-2; 7 nucleotides line up with TRBD1. Per the germline V gene, CDR1 is SGHAT and CDR2 is FQNNGV. The CDR3 runs to 14 residues. V was pared by 4 bases and J by 1 base, with 3 bases of the junction left unmatched.

The V call is TRBV6-5, the J call TRBJ1-2; D ambiguous. The CDR3 has 12 amino acids. V was clipped by 9 bases and J by 7 bases, with 15 bases between them. Germline V gene data show CDR1 as MNHEY and CDR2 as SVGAGI. DNA for the CDR3: TGTGCCAGTTATGGATTTGAGGGTGGCTACACCTTC. Translated, it gives CASYGFEGGYTF.

The gene calls are TRBV29-1 and TRBJ2-3; TRBD2 agrees at 9 bases. Germline V gives CDR1 SQVTM, CDR2 ANQGSEA. The CDR3 is 16 amino acids. The ends lost 3 bases at V and 0 bases at J; junction bases unmatched: 7. The CDR3 DNA is TGCAGCGTTGAGCTAGCGGGAACAATTAGCACAGATACGCAGTATTTT. Amino acids: CSVELAGTISTDTQYF.

The J gene is TRBJ2-7, the V gene TRBV4-1; no clear D. The CDR3 extends over 13 amino acids. From germline, CDR1 is MGHRA and CDR2 YSYEKL. The V end was cut by 4 bases, the J end by 0 bases, with 7 bases between. DNA for the CDR3: TGCGCCAGCAGCCTCCTCGGCTCCTACGAGCAGTACTTC. This encodes CASSLLGSYEQYF.

This sequence joins TRBV19 and TRBJ2-5; weak D call: TRBD1 (6 bases). V was clipped by 3 bases and J by 5 bases, with 10 bases between them. The CDR3 is 13 residues long. In germline, CDR1 is LNHDA, CDR2 SQIVND (reference sequence). The CDR3 here is CASSIYRDETQYF. The CDR3 region has the DNA TGTGCCAGTAGTATCTACAGGGACGAGACCCAGTACTTC.

The J gene is TRBJ1-2, the V gene TRBV6-5; possible D gene TRBD1, 5 bases. This CDR3 has 14 residues. Germline-derived CDR1 and CDR2 are MNHEY and SVGAGI. Deletions cut 6 bases from V and 0 bases from J, with 11 bases between. Here the CDR3 reads CASRGGRANYGYTF. In DNA, the CDR3 is TGTGCCAGCAGGGGGGGGAGAGCTAACTATGGCTACACCTTC.

The DNA for the CDR3 is TGTGCCAGCAGTTATGGGAACAATGAGCAGTTCTTC. This encodes CASSYGNNEQFF. This sequence joins TRBV6-5 and TRBJ2-1; D remains ambiguous. This CDR3 comprises 12 residues. V was cut by 3 bases and J by 5 bases, with 5 bases left in between. The germline V gene encodes CDR1 MNHEY and CDR2 SVGAGI.

This clone was detected only once. J is TRBJ2-7 and V is TRBV4-3, with 12 bases that match TRBD2. J was trimmed by 4 bases and V by 1 base; bases with no gene match: 2. Germline CDR1 reads LGHNA; CDR2 reads YSLEER. The CDR3 consists of 15 residues. In nucleotides, the CDR3 is TGCGCCAGCAGCCAAGCCGGGACTAGCGGGTACGAGCAGTACTTC. It encodes CASSQAGTSGYEQYF.

The chain has TRBV29-1 and TRBJ2-5, with D possibly matching TRBD2 (6 bases). Germline CDR1 is SQVTM and CDR2 is ANQGSEA. Trimming left V 4 bases short and J 5 bases short, with 17 bases between. The CDR3 extends over 14 amino acids. The CDR3 DNA reads as TGCAGCGTTGGCGGGGAAATGGGTGGGGAGACCCAGTACTTC. Protein: CSVGGEMGGETQYF.

The rearrangement joins TRBV29-1 to TRBJ1-1; tentatively, D is TRBD1 (6 bases). This CDR3 is built from 13 residues. V lost 7 bases to trimming and J lost 2 bases, with 14 bases between them. Germline V gene data show CDR1 as SQVTM and CDR2 as ANQGSEA. The CDR3 bases are TGCAGCGCTCCTGGGGGCAGTAACACTGAAGCTTTCTTT. Translation: CSAPGGSNTEAFF.

The gene calls are TRBV28 and TRBJ1-2; D remains ambiguous. Trimming cost V 7 bases and J 1 base, with 22 bases left between them. Per the germline V gene, CDR1 is MDHEN and CDR2 is SYDVKM. The CDR3 contains 17 residues. The CDR3 bases are TGTGCCAGCACGTTCGGAGGCGTCGGTCTCCTTAACTATGGCTACACCTTC. Protein sequence: CASTFGGVGLLNYGYTF.

The rearrangement uses TRBV5-6 and TRBJ2-1; 9 bases match TRBD1. In germline, CDR1 is SGHDT, CDR2 YYEEEE. The CDR3 has 14 residues. Germline trimming cut 4 bases from V and 7 bases from J; bases unmatched to any gene: 6. The CDR3 sequence: CASSPGTGWNEQFF. CDR3 DNA: TGTGCCAGCAGCCCCGGGACAGGGTGGAATGAGCAGTTCTTC.

This clone is a singleton in its sample. Other DNA sequences in the sample encode the same CDR3. The chain has TRBV9 and TRBJ2-2; D unresolved. Germline CDR1 reads SGDLS; CDR2 reads YYNGEE. V was clipped by 0 bases and J by 1 base, with 1 base between them. The CDR3 spans 13 residues. DNA for the CDR3: TGTGCCAGCAGCGTAGGGAACACCGGGGAGCTGTTTTTT. Translated, it gives CASSVGNTGELFF.

This sequence joins TRBV6-1 and TRBJ2-2, with D perhaps matching TRBD1 (6 bases). Germline lookup yields CDR1 MNHNS and CDR2 SASEGT. The CDR3 loop spans 17 amino acids. V dropped 3 bases and J dropped 5 bases, with 19 bases sitting between them. CDR3 DNA sequence: TGTGCCAGCAGTGACCTTGACAGGCGAGGAGGAACCGGGGAGCTGTTTTTT. As protein: CASSDLDRRGGTGELFF.

This clone occurred once. The chain carries TRBV6-5 and TRBJ1-1, with TRBD1 as a possible D gene (6 bases). Germline loops: CDR1 MNHEY, CDR2 SVGAGI. Between the trimmed V and J ends, which lost 0 bases and 0 bases, there was a span of 11 bases. The CDR3 consists of 16 residues. The CDR3 DNA follows: TGTGCCAGCAGTTACTCGGCAGGGGTAATGAACACTGAAGCTTTCTTT. It translates to CASSYSAGVMNTEAFF.

J is TRBJ2-3 and V is TRBV28; 7 bases map to TRBD2. The V segment lost 5 bases and the J segment 0 bases; nucleotides outside the gene matches: 8. Germline V gene sequence: CDR1 MDHEN, CDR2 SYDVKM. This CDR3 is 16 amino acids long. The CDR3 region is CASSPPSGTSTDTQYF. CDR3 nucleotides: TGTGCCAGCAGTCCCCCTAGCGGAACTAGCACAGATACGCAGTATTTT. Using reference TRBV28 and TRBJ2-3 for the parts outside the CDR3, the full variable domain is DVKVTQSSRYLVKRTGEKVFLECVQDMDHENMFWYRQDPGLGLRLIYFSYDVKMKEKGDIPEGYSVSREKKERFSLILESASTNQTSMYLCASSPPSGTSTDTQYFGPGTRLTVL.

CDR3 sequence (DNA): TGCGCCAGCAGTAGGGACGGAGCGAACACTGAAGCTTTCTTT. It is translated as CASSRDGANTEAFF. V and J are TRBV10-1 and TRBJ1-1; a possible D gene is TRBD1 (5 bases). This CDR3 is 14 amino acids long. The germline V and J ends were trimmed by 5 bases and 1 base, with 11 bases remaining between them. Germline V gene lookup returns CDR1 WNHNN and CDR2 SYGVQD (reference sequence).

The chain links TRBV28 to TRBJ2-4; D is unclear. V was cut by 5 bases and J by 0 bases, with 14 bases left in between. The CDR3 loop spans 16 amino acids. CDR1 is MDHEN, CDR2 SYDVKM, per germline. The CDR3 protein is CASSIRWGLAKNIQYF. For the CDR3, the DNA is TGTGCCAGCAGTATTAGGTGGGGTTTAGCCAAAAACATTCAGTACTTC.

The V and J genes are TRBV4-3 and TRBJ2-7; no firm D call. The CDR3 is 15 residues long. CDR1 and CDR2 (germline): LGHNA, YSLEER. The V and J ends lost 0 bases and 1 base respectively, with 10 bases between them. CDR3 amino acids: CASSQDSKPSYEQYF. CDR3 DNA: TGCGCCAGCAGCCAAGATAGTAAGCCTTCCTACGAGCAGTACTTC.

The rearrangement uses TRBV29-1 and TRBJ2-1, with a possible D match to TRBD2 (5 bases). Trimming left V 4 bases short and J 4 bases short, with 14 bases between. Germline V gene sequence: CDR1 SQVTM, CDR2 ANQGSEA. CDR3 length: 14 residues. CDR3 sequence: CSVVLGGPYNEQFF. In DNA, the CDR3 is TGCAGCGTTGTTTTGGGCGGGCCGTACAATGAGCAGTTCTTC.

This rearrangement joins TRBV28 to TRBJ2-2; TRBD2 matches 13 bases. The CDR3 runs to 18 residues. V shed 3 bases, J shed 5 bases, and the junction held 9 bases outside the gene matches. The germline gives CDR1 MDHEN, CDR2 SYDVKM. The CDR3 DNA is TGTGCCAGCAGTTTCTTCTCCCGGACTAGCGGGAGTACCGGGGAGCTGTTTTTT. This gives the protein CASSFFSRTSGSTGELFF.

The chain links TRBV9 to TRBJ1-1, with 8 positions matching TRBD1. Trimming removed 4 bases from V and 4 bases from J; junction bases left unmatched: 6. The germline CDR1 and CDR2 sequences are SGDLS and YYNGEE. This CDR3 contains 14 residues. Written as DNA, the CDR3 is TGTGCCAGCAGCCTGACAGGGACAGGCACTGAAGCTTTCTTT. Its protein is CASSLTGTGTEAFF. The full variable domain, rest sourced from reference TRBV9 and TRBJ1-1, is DSGVTQTPKHLITATGQRVTLRCSPRSGDLSVYWYQQSLDQGLQFLIQYYNGEERAKGNILERFSAQQFPDLHSELNLSSLELGDSALYFCASSLTGTGTEAFFGQGTRLTVV.

The V and J genes are TRBV2 and TRBJ1-1; tentative D call: TRBD1 (5 bases). Deletions cut 6 bases from V and 4 bases from J, with 15 bases between. CDR3 length: 14 residues. CDR1 SNHLY and CDR2 FYNNEI come from the germline V gene. The CDR3 region is CASREPGLGTEAFF. CDR3 coding DNA: TGTGCCAGCAGAGAACCGGGACTGGGCACTGAAGCTTTCTTT.

The chain recombines TRBV27 with TRBJ2-7, with TRBD2 identical over 9 bases. The germline gives CDR1 MNHEY, CDR2 SMNVEV (reference sequence). V shed 4 bases, J shed 6 bases, and the junction held 16 bases outside the gene matches. The CDR3 has 17 amino acids. CDR3 sequence reads: CASSYLTAGGPGSEQYF. The CDR3 coding sequence is TGTGCCAGCAGTTATCTCACGGCGGGAGGGCCTGGATCCGAGCAGTACTTC.

V usage is TRBV2 and J usage is TRBJ2-5, with a possible D match to TRBD2 (5 bases). V lost 5 bases to trimming and J lost 1 base, with 11 bases between them. In germline, CDR1 is SNHLY, CDR2 FYNNEI. The CDR3 is made up of 14 amino acids. The chain's CDR3 is CASSSSRSQETQYF. The CDR3 nucleotides are TGTGCCAGCAGTTCTAGCCGCTCCCAAGAGACCCAGTACTTC.

The chain couples TRBV18 to TRBJ2-7; the D gene is possibly TRBD1 (5 bases). The CDR3 runs 14 residues. Per the germline V gene, CDR1 is KGHSH and CDR2 is LQKENI. The V and J ends lost 3 bases and 1 base respectively, with 10 bases between them. In DNA form, the CDR3 reads TGTGCCAGCTCACCCGTACAGGATTCCTACGAGCAGTACTTC. Amino acid sequence: CASSPVQDSYEQYF.

The V gene is TRBV5-1, the J gene TRBJ2-7; 7 bases align to TRBD1. The junction had 9 bases not matched to a gene; V was cut back by 0 bases and J by 3 bases. The CDR3 is 16 residues long. Per the germline V gene, CDR1 is SGHRS and CDR2 is YFSETQ. CDR3 amino acids: CASSLGDRAGVYEQYF. CDR3 in DNA: TGCGCCAGCAGCTTGGGTGACAGGGCCGGGGTCTACGAGCAGTACTTC.

The chain employs TRBV28 and TRBJ1-5, with a possible D match to TRBD1 (5 bases). This CDR3 is 16 amino acids long. In germline, CDR1 is MDHEN, CDR2 SYDVKM. Trimming took 4 bases from V and 2 from J, leaving 15 bases between them. The CDR3 DNA is TGTGCCAGCAGTTCCCTTGGTGGGGGAGGCAATCAGCCCCAGCATTTT. Encoded protein: CASSSLGGGGNQPQHF.